The clone carrying this T cell receptor (beta chain) was detected once. Those who qualified had advanced solid tumors (lacking tumor-infiltrating lymphocytes). This sample is part of a study of low-dose radiotherapy and immunotherapy resistance in tumors. Study-wide background: Treatment of Cohort 1 consisted of 0.5 Gy per fraction every 2 weeks, adding up to 6.5 Gy. The study gave patients oral aspirin 300 mg daily for four cycles from cycle 1 day 1.

Priming of first-strand cDNA relied on TRAV- and TRBV-specific primers (covering alpha and beta chains). The PCR that amplified TCRs ran for around 20 cycles, relying on a constant-region primer and a V-primer adapter. TCRdb processed the reads anew with MiXCR; each CDR3 protein has one entry. Of about 7,300 distinct CDR3 sequences listed, 80% to 90% are singletons. CDR3 length equals 14 residues. Trimming removed 4 bases at V and 1 base at J, with 10 bases between. Germline lookup yields CDR1 SGHNT and CDR2 YYREEE (reference sequence). The TCR originated in a human donor with advanced metastatic prostate, ovarian, gallbladder or colorectal cancer (not recorded which). This table probably holds off-target reads from a library built for another chain. The chain links TRBV5-4 to TRBJ2-3; TRBD1 might be the D (5 bases). The CDR3 spells CASSRWGGTDTQYF. DNA of the CDR3: TGTGCCAGCAGCAGGTGGGGCGGCACAGATACGCAGTATTTT.